What follows is one TCR beta chain and its context. Its antigen is undetermined. Germline CDR1 is SNHLY and CDR2 is FYNNEI. The CDR3 contains 15 residues. Trimming cost V 2 bases and J 0 bases, with 10 bases left between them. The entry originates in a study of graft-versus-host responses after intestinal transplantation. General study findings and limits: Subjects displaying graft-donor T cell macrochimerism possessed elevated graft-versus-host to host-versus-graft clonal ratios inside allografts.

The assay was immunoSEQ multiplex PCR, and TCRdb's table has in-frame clones only and misses some. The table lists about 88,000 clones, 85% to 90% of them singletons. The sequence was collected from a human donor who received an intestinal transplant. The genes are TRBV2 and TRBJ1-1, with D hard to call. Here the sequenced sample was unstimulated CD4+ T cells sorted from spleen or lymph node cells, taken before intestinal transplant. The CDR3 coding sequence is TGTGCCAGCAGTGAACTGGCATACATGAACACTGAAGCTTTCTTT. This codes for CASSELAYMNTEAFF.